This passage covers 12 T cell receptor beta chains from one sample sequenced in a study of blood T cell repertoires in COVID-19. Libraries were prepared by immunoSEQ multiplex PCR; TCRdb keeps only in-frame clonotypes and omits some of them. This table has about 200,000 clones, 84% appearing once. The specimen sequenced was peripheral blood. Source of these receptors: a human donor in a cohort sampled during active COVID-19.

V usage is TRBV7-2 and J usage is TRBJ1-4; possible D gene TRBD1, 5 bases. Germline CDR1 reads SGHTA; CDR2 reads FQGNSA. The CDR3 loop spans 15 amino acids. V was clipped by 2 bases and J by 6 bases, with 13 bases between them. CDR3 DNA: TGTGCCAGCAGCTTAATGGAGGGGTTGTATGAAAAACTGTTTTTT. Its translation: CASSLMEGLYEKLFF.

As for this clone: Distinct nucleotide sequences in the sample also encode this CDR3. Here the CDR3 DNA reads TGTGCCAGCAGTGAACAGGGTCGGGAAAAACTGTTTTTT. This gives the protein CASSEQGREKLFF. V is TRBV2 and J is TRBJ1-4; TRBD1 might be the D (5 bases). V was pared by 2 bases and J by 8 bases, with 9 bases between. The CDR3 totals 13 residues. Germline assignment: CDR1 SNHLY and CDR2 FYNNEI.

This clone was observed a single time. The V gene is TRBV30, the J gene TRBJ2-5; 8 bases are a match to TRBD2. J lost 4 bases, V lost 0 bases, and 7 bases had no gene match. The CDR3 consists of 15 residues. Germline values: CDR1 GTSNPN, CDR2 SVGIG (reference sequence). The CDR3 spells CAWSVGAGVGETQYF. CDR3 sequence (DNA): TGTGCCTGGAGTGTCGGAGCGGGAGTTGGAGAGACCCAGTACTTC.

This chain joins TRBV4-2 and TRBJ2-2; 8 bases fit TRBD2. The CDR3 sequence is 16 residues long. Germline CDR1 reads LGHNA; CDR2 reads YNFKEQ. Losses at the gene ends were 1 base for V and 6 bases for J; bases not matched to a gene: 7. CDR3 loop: CASSQVVGRAPGELFF. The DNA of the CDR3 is TGTGCCAGCAGCCAAGTCGTCGGGAGGGCCCCCGGGGAGCTGTTTTTT.

CDR3 in amino acids: CASNKAGTGYTEAFF. CDR3 coding DNA: TGTGCCAGCAACAAGGCAGGTACGGGATATACTGAAGCTTTCTTT. The chain links TRBV5-4 to TRBJ1-1; D is undetermined. The CDR3 has 15 residues. Germline V CDR1 and CDR2: SGHNT, YYREEE (reference sequence). V was clipped by 6 bases and J by 5 bases, with 20 bases between them.

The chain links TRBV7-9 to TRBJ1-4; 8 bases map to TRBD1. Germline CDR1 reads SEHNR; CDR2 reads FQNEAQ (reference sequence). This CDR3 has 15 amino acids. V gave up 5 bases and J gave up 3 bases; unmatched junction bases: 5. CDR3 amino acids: CASSRPTGANEKLFF. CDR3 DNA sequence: TGTGCCAGCAGCCGCCCGACAGGGGCTAATGAAAAACTGTTTTTT.

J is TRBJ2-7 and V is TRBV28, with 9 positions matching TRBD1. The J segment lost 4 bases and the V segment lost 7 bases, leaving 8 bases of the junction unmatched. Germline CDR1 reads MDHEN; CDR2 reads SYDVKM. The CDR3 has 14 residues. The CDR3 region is CASTLLQGAYEQYF. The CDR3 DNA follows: TGTGCCAGCACCTTACTACAGGGGGCGTACGAGCAGTACTTC. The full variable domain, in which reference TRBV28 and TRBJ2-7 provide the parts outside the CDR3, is DVKVTQSSRYLVKRTGEKVFLECVQDMDHENMFWYRQDPGLGLRLIYFSYDVKMKEKGDIPEGYSVSREKKERFSLILESASTNQTSMYLCASTLLQGAYEQYFGPGTRLTVT.

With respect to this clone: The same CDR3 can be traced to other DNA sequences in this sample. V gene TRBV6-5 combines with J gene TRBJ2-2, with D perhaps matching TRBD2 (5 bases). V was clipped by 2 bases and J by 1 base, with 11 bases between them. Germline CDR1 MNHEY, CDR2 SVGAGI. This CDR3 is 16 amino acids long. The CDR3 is CASSYPSGRNTGELFF. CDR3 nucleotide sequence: TGTGCCAGCAGTTACCCCAGCGGTCGGAACACCGGGGAGCTGTTTTTT.

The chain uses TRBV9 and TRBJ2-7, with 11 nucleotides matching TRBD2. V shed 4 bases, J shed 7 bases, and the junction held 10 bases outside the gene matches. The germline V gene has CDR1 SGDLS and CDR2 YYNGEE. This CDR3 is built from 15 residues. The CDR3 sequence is CASSPSGTSGREQYF. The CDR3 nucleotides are TGTGCCAGCAGCCCCTCCGGGACTAGCGGCCGGGAGCAGTACTTC.

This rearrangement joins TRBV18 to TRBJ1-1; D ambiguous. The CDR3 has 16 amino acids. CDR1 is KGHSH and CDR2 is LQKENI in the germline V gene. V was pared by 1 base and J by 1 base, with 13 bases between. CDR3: CASSPRIKGGNTEAFF. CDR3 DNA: TGTGCCAGCTCACCACGGATTAAAGGAGGGAACACTGAAGCTTTCTTT.

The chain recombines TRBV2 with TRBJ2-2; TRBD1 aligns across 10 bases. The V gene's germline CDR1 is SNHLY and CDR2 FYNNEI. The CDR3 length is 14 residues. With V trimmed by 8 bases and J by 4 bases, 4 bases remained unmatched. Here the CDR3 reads CASPGTGVTGELFF. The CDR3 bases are TGTGCCAGCCCGGGGACAGGGGTCACCGGGGAGCTGTTTTTT.

The CDR3 nucleotides are TGTGCCACCAGTGATCGTGGACAGGGGCCGACCTACGAGCAGTACTTC. It yields the protein CATSDRGQGPTYEQYF. The chain links TRBV24-1 to TRBJ2-7; 9 bases fit TRBD1. Germline V gene sequence: CDR1 KGHDR, CDR2 SFDVKD. J was trimmed by 2 bases and V by 3 bases; bases with no gene match: 7. This CDR3 is built from 16 residues.